Below are 16 T cell receptor beta chains sequenced from a single sample in a study of chemoradiotherapy in HPV16-positive cancers. Data came from immunoSEQ multiplex PCR; TCRdb stores just in-frame clones and leaves some out. The sample lists roughly 21,000 clones; around 87% were seen once. The sequencing here drew on blood, taken from a patient who underwent chemoradiotherapy. These receptor sequences come from a human donor with HPV-associated anogenital cancer.

The chain couples TRBV14 to TRBJ2-7; D possibly matches TRBD1 or TRBD2 (5 bases each). Germline CDR1 SGHDN, CDR2 FVKESK. There are 13 residues in the CDR3. Trimming took off 1 base at V and 9 bases at J, with 13 bases between the two ends. The CDR3 region is CASSQARGLRQYF. The CDR3 coding sequence is TGTGCCAGCAGCCAAGCCCGGGGCTTGAGGCAGTACTTC. Using reference TRBV14 and TRBJ2-7 for the parts outside the CDR3, the full variable domain is EAGVTQFPSHSVIEKGQTVTLRCDPISGHDNLYWYRRVMGKEIKFLLHFVKESKQDESGMPNNRFLAERTGGTYSTLKVQPAELEDSGVYFCASSQARGLRQYFGPGTRLTVT.

V and J are TRBV7-9 and TRBJ2-7; D is ambiguous. The CDR3 contains 16 residues. Trimming removed 0 bases from V and 2 bases from J, with 14 bases in between. Germline V lookup: CDR1 SEHNR, CDR2 FQNEAQ (reference sequence). The CDR3 region is CASSLANAASTYEQYF. CDR3 bases: TGTGCCAGCAGCTTAGCGAACGCAGCATCAACCTACGAGCAGTACTTC. Based on the CDR3 plus reference TRBV7-9 and TRBJ2-7, the full variable domain is DTGVSQNPRHKITKRGQNVTFRCDPISEHNRLYWYRQTLGQGPEFLTYFQNEAQLEKSRLLSDRFSAERPKGSFSTLEIQRTEQGDSAMYLCASSLANAASTYEQYFGPGTRLTVT.

The chain links TRBV7-2 to TRBJ1-4; D is unresolved. The CDR3 has 16 residues. V dropped 5 bases and J dropped 5 bases, with 18 bases sitting between them. CDR1 SGHTA and CDR2 FQGNSA come from the germline V gene. The CDR3 here is CASSRPTPILNEKLFF. The CDR3 coding sequence is TGTGCCAGCAGCCGACCTACTCCGATCCTAAATGAAAAACTGTTTTTT.

This chain uses TRBV7-9 with TRBJ2-6; TRBD2 agrees at 7 bases. CDR1 is SEHNR, CDR2 FQNEAQ, per germline (reference sequence). This CDR3 has 19 amino acids. V was clipped by 2 bases and J by 0 bases; unmatched bases: 10. The CDR3 reads CASSLWGGALTSGANVLTF. The CDR3, as DNA: TGTGCCAGCAGCTTATGGGGAGGGGCGCTTACCTCTGGGGCCAACGTCCTGACTTTC.

The chain is built from TRBV9 and TRBJ1-2; perhaps TRBD1 as D (5 bases). V was shortened by 6 bases and J by 2 bases, with 8 bases between the two germline ends. This CDR3 has 12 amino acids. The germline V gene has CDR1 SGDLS and CDR2 YYNGEE. CDR3 nucleotide sequence: TGTGCCAGCACCGACAGAAACTATGGCTACACCTTC. Its translation is CASTDRNYGYTF.

The genes are TRBV4-1 and TRBJ1-2, with TRBD1 identical over 7 bases. The CDR3 consists of 15 residues. Germline CDR1 is MGHRA and CDR2 is YSYEKL. The trim removed 0 bases at V and 8 bases at J, leaving 9 bases unmatched. CDR3 sequence: CASSQEPTGTRGYTF. The CDR3 coding sequence is TGCGCCAGCAGCCAAGAACCGACAGGGACGAGGGGCTACACCTTC.

This rearrangement joins TRBV14 to TRBJ1-3; possibly TRBD1 for D (5 bases). Germline V gene sequence: CDR1 SGHDN, CDR2 FVKESK. The CDR3 contains 17 residues. V was trimmed by 0 bases and J by 0 bases, leaving 12 bases between them. CDR3 region: CASSQDRGAYSGNTIYF. Here the CDR3 DNA reads TGTGCCAGCAGCCAAGATAGGGGCGCTTACTCTGGAAACACCATATATTTT.

This clone was recorded only once. This chain connects TRBV18 to TRBJ1-2, with 7 bases identical to TRBD1. The ends lost 1 base at V and 8 bases at J; junction bases unmatched: 13. This CDR3 has 16 amino acids. Germline V gene data show CDR1 as KGHSH and CDR2 as LQKENI. The CDR3 spells CASSPRGRGNSEGYTF. The CDR3 nucleotides read TGTGCCAGCTCACCACGGGGCAGGGGGAATTCTGAGGGCTACACCTTC.

The rearrangement uses TRBV9 and TRBJ2-7, with 12 bases that match TRBD1. From germline, CDR1 is SGDLS and CDR2 YYNGEE. CDR3 length: 15 amino acids. Losses at the gene ends were 0 bases for V and 6 bases for J; bases not matched to a gene: 4. The CDR3 DNA is TGTGCCAGCAGCGTAGCCGGGACAGGGGGCCTCGAGCAGTACTTC. It specifies CASSVAGTGGLEQYF. Using reference TRBV9 and TRBJ2-7 for the parts outside the CDR3, the full variable domain is DSGVTQTPKHLITATGQRVTLRCSPRSGDLSVYWYQQSLDQGLQFLIQYYNGEERAKGNILERFSAQQFPDLHSELNLSSLELGDSALYFCASSVAGTGGLEQYFGPGTRLTVT.

This clone was observed a single time. The CDR3 sequence is CASSLVRNTGELFF. The CDR3 DNA reads as TGTGCCAGCAGCTTAGTTCGGAACACCGGGGAGCTGTTTTTT. The chain links TRBV7-9 to TRBJ2-2; D uncertain. Germline V gives CDR1 SEHNR, CDR2 FQNEAQ (reference sequence). The CDR3 runs 14 residues. V lost 1 base, J lost 1 base, and 4 bases lay in between.

The CDR3, as DNA: TGTGCCAGCATTATGACCGGGACAGGGGGCCCCAAGGAGACCCAGTACTTC. Translation: CASIMTGTGGPKETQYF. The rearrangement joins TRBV27 to TRBJ2-5; 12 positions match TRBD1. Per the germline V gene, CDR1 is MNHEY and CDR2 is SMNVEV (reference sequence). The V gene end was trimmed by 7 bases and the J gene end by 5 bases; junction bases not matched to a gene: 14. The CDR3 is 17 amino acids.

This chain joins TRBV29-1 and TRBJ1-1; the D is unclear. CDR3 length: 13 amino acids. With 7 bases removed from V and 3 bases from J, the gap between germline ends came to 15 bases. Germline loops: CDR1 SQVTM, CDR2 ANQGSEA. The DNA of the CDR3 is TGCAGCGCCCGGACCGGGTACGACACTGAAGCTTTCTTT. Residues: CSARTGYDTEAFF.

The chain joins TRBV25-1 to TRBJ2-7; tentatively, D is TRBD1 or TRBD2 (5 bases each). From germline, CDR1 is MGHDK and CDR2 SYGVNS. CDR3 size: 14 residues. The V end was cut by 3 bases, the J end by 3 bases, with 12 bases between. This CDR3 is CASSDLGVGYEQYF. The DNA of the CDR3 is TGTGCCAGCAGTGATTTGGGGGTCGGCTACGAGCAGTACTTC.

The chain is built from TRBV18 and TRBJ1-1, with D uncertain. The CDR3 has 13 residues. Germline V gene lookup returns CDR1 KGHSH and CDR2 LQKENI. V was trimmed by 5 bases and J by 0 bases, leaving 7 bases between them. The chain's CDR3 is CASSSTVNTEAFF. CDR3 DNA: TGTGCCAGCTCATCCACCGTGAACACTGAAGCTTTCTTT.

V and J are TRBV4-3 and TRBJ2-3, with TRBD2 matching over 11 bases. V lost 1 base, J lost 3 bases, and 6 bases stayed unmatched. The CDR3 has 17 amino acids. In germline, CDR1 is LGHNA, CDR2 YSLEER. CDR3 protein: CASSQALAGAKTDTQYF. The CDR3 DNA is TGCGCCAGCAGCCAAGCACTAGCGGGAGCGAAGACAGATACGCAGTATTTT.

The chain joins TRBV5-1 to TRBJ2-5; D is undetermined. The V and J ends lost 0 bases and 4 bases respectively, with 1 base between them. This CDR3 has 11 residues. CDR1 is SGHRS and CDR2 is YFSETQ in the germline V gene. The CDR3 DNA is TGCGCCAGCAGCTTGGTAGAGACCCAGTACTTC. Residues: CASSLVETQYF.